A selection of T cell receptor beta chains follows, all from one sample in a study of shared clonotypes between healthy human individuals. Measured with immunoSEQ multiplex PCR; TCRdb has only the in-frame clones, and not every one. The table lists 400,000 to 550,000 clones, 79% of them singletons. The source material was PBMCs. The origin of the receptors is a woman between 35 and 50 years old in good health. Some clones in this sample may be carry-over from other donors' samples. The CDR3 runs from the conserved cysteine through the conserved F or W. Each record gives: clone size, J gene, D gene, V gene, CDR3 length, CDR3 protein, CDR3 DNA. D genes are given only for firm matches. Expanded clones get a size class; other rows say once, few or many, or leave the size out.

clone size: once
J gene: TRBJ2-3
D gene: -
V gene: TRBV7-9
CDR3 length: 15
CDR3 protein: CASSLDGLVSDTQYF
CDR3 DNA: TGTGCCAGCAGCTTAGATGGGCTAGTGTCAGATACGCAGTATTTT

clone size: -
J gene: TRBJ2-5
D gene: -
V gene: TRBV18
CDR3 length: 15
CDR3 protein: CASSPPGAQRETQYF
CDR3 DNA: TGTGCCAGCTCACCACCTGGGGCCCAGAGGGAGACCCAGTACTTC

clone size: few
J gene: TRBJ2-7
D gene: -
V gene: TRBV7-3
CDR3 length: 16
CDR3 protein: CASSRALADSSYEQYF
CDR3 DNA: TGTGCCAGCAGCCGCGCCCTAGCGGACAGCTCCTACGAGCAGTACTTC

clone size: -
J gene: TRBJ2-7
D gene: -
V gene: TRBV7-8
CDR3 length: 13
CDR3 protein: CASSRLGHYEQYF
CDR3 DNA: TGTGCCAGCAGCCGCCTGGGACACTACGAGCAGTACTTC

clone size: few
J gene: TRBJ1-1
D gene: -
V gene: TRBV10-3
CDR3 length: 14
CDR3 protein: CATIPGMEGTEAFF
CDR3 DNA: TGTGCCACCATACCCGGAATGGAGGGCACTGAAGCTTTCTTT

clone size: -
J gene: TRBJ2-1
D gene: -
V gene: TRBV6-6
CDR3 length: 12
CDR3 protein: CASRSDRNEQFF
CDR3 DNA: TGTGCCAGCAGGAGCGACAGAAATGAGCAGTTCTTC

clone size: -
J gene: TRBJ1-2
D gene: -
V gene: TRBV5-5
CDR3 length: 15
CDR3 protein: CASSSPRTAPYGYTF
CDR3 DNA: TGTGCCAGCAGTTCCCCCCGAACAGCCCCCTATGGCTACACCTTC

clone size: few
J gene: TRBJ1-2
D gene: -
V gene: TRBV30
CDR3 length: 12
CDR3 protein: CAWSAGFSGYTF
CDR3 DNA: TGTGCCTGGAGTGCCGGATTTAGTGGCTACACCTTC

clone size: -
J gene: TRBJ2-1
D gene: -
V gene: TRBV28
CDR3 length: 12
CDR3 protein: CASRGRGNEQFF
CDR3 DNA: TGTGCCAGCAGAGGCAGGGGTAATGAGCAGTTCTTC

clone size: -
J gene: TRBJ1-5
D gene: TRBD1
V gene: TRBV19
CDR3 length: 17
CDR3 protein: CASSIQGAPVLPAAQHF
CDR3 DNA: TGTGCCAGTAGTATACAGGGGGCCCCCGTATTACCGGCGGCCCAGCATTTT

clone size: -
J gene: TRBJ2-5
D gene: -
V gene: TRBV28
CDR3 length: 15
CDR3 protein: CASAVWGAGVETQYF
CDR3 DNA: TGTGCCTCAGCAGTCTGGGGCGCAGGGGTAGAGACCCAGTACTTC

clone size: -
J gene: TRBJ2-7
D gene: -
V gene: TRBV5-1
CDR3 length: 15
CDR3 protein: CASSLGSGPLGEQYF
CDR3 DNA: TGCGCCAGCAGCTTGGGGTCCGGGCCCTTGGGAGAGCAGTACTTC

clone size: -
J gene: TRBJ2-7
D gene: -
V gene: TRBV5-1
CDR3 length: 14
CDR3 protein: CASSLARRSYEQYF
CDR3 DNA: TGCGCCAGCAGCTTGGCCCGCCGGTCCTACGAGCAGTACTTC

clone size: -
J gene: TRBJ2-1
D gene: TRBD2
V gene: TRBV28
CDR3 length: 17
CDR3 protein: CASNPTSGRRSYNEQFF
CDR3 DNA: TGTGCCAGCAATCCGACTAGCGGGAGACGCTCCTACAATGAGCAGTTCTTC

clone size: -
J gene: TRBJ2-7
D gene: -
V gene: TRBV2
CDR3 length: 15
CDR3 protein: CASSEGPRVGNEQYF
CDR3 DNA: TGTGCCAGCAGTGAAGGGCCCAGGGTCGGTAACGAGCAGTACTTC

clone size: -
J gene: TRBJ2-7
D gene: TRBD1
V gene: TRBV29-1
CDR3 length: 12
CDR3 protein: CSVGQDPAEQYF
CDR3 DNA: TGCAGCGTCGGACAGGACCCCGCCGAGCAGTACTTC

clone size: -
J gene: TRBJ2-7
D gene: -
V gene: TRBV4-3
CDR3 length: 15
CDR3 protein: CASSQDWAGSSEQYF
CDR3 DNA: TGCGCCAGCAGCCAAGATTGGGCGGGATCCTCGGAGCAGTACTTC